A selection of T cell receptor beta chains follows, all from one sample in a study of OX40 agonist ivuxolimab in advanced cancers. Sequenced by immunoSEQ multiplex PCR; TCRdb stores in-frame clones only, minus some. This table holds under 60,000 clones, 80% to 90% found once. The sequencing here drew on CD4+ or CD8+ T cells sorted from blood, taken in a trial of the OX40 agonist ivuxolimab. The receptors come from an adult with an advanced solid tumor such as melanoma, head and neck, liver or kidney cancer. The CDR3 runs from the conserved cysteine through the conserved F or W. D genes are given only for firm matches. The listing skips clone size in some rows; elsewhere it reads once, few, many or a size class.

length: 13; size: .; V: TRBV6-1; J: TRBJ2-7; D: TRBD1; DNA: TGTGCCAGCAGGTCGGGACAGGGTTGGGAGCAGTACTTC; CDR3: CASRSGQGWEQYF
length: 11; size: once; V: TRBV29-1; J: TRBJ1-2; D: TRBD1; DNA: TGCAGCGTTGTGACAGGGGGAGGCTACACCTTC; CDR3: CSVVTGGGYTF
length: 17; size: .; V: TRBV28; J: TRBJ2-7; D: .; DNA: TGTGCCAGCAGATTCGGTGACGGGGGCTGGGGATCCTACGAGCAGTACTTC; CDR3: CASRFGDGGWGSYEQYF
length: 14; size: .; V: TRBV7-8; J: TRBJ2-3; D: .; DNA: TGTGCCAGCACTCCTCGGCCCTTAACAGATACGCAGTATTTT; CDR3: CASTPRPLTDTQYF
length: 13; size: .; V: TRBV10-1; J: TRBJ2-3; D: .; DNA: TGCGCCAGCAGCCCCGAGCCGACAGATACGCAGTATTTT; CDR3: CASSPEPTDTQYF
length: 14; size: .; V: TRBV18; J: TRBJ1-3; D: TRBD1; DNA: TGTGCCAGCTCACAACAGGGGGAACGAAACACCATATATTTT; CDR3: CASSQQGERNTIYF
length: 14; size: .; V: TRBV27; J: TRBJ1-1; D: .; DNA: TGTGCCAGCAGTTTATATCAGGGTTGGACTGAAGCTTTCTTT; CDR3: CASSLYQGWTEAFF
length: 15; size: .; V: TRBV6-5; J: TRBJ2-2; D: TRBD1; DNA: TGTGCCAGCAGTAAGGACAGGGTGAACACCGGGGAGCTGTTTTTT; CDR3: CASSKDRVNTGELFF
length: 15; size: once; V: TRBV7-2; J: TRBJ1-3; D: .; DNA: TGTGCCAGCAGCTTGGAGGTCTTCTCTGGAAACACCATATATTTT; CDR3: CASSLEVFSGNTIYF
length: 16; size: .; V: TRBV27; J: TRBJ2-5; D: .; DNA: TGTGCCAGCAGTCCTCACCCGGACCCTAGAGGAGAGACCCAGTACTTC; CDR3: CASSPHPDPRGETQYF
length: 14; size: few; V: TRBV7-9; J: TRBJ2-7; D: TRBD2; DNA: TGTGCCAGCAGCTCCCACCCTCTAGCGGGGGAGCAGTACTTC; CDR3: CASSSHPLAGEQYF
length: 16; size: .; V: TRBV19; J: TRBJ2-1; D: TRBD1; DNA: TGTGCCAGTAGTATCTTGTCAGGGGGCCCCTACAATGAGCAGTTCTTC; CDR3: CASSILSGGPYNEQFF
length: 15; size: .; V: TRBV15; J: TRBJ2-7; D: TRBD1; DNA: TGTGCCACCAGCAGAGAAAGACAGGGAATGGGCGAGCAGTACTTC; CDR3: CATSRERQGMGEQYF
length: 15; size: .; V: TRBV10-3; J: TRBJ1-5; D: TRBD1; DNA: TGTGCCATCAGTATTGGGACAGGGGGGAATCAGCCCCAGCATTTT; CDR3: CAISIGTGGNQPQHF
length: 15; size: .; V: TRBV25-1; J: TRBJ2-7; D: .; DNA: TGTGCCAGCAGTGGGGCCGGGACTCCCCCCTACGAGCAGTACTTC; CDR3: CASSGAGTPPYEQYF
length: 13; size: .; V: TRBV4-1; J: TRBJ2-3; D: TRBD2; DNA: TGCGCCAGCAGTCTAACTAGCGCAGATACGCAGTATTTT; CDR3: CASSLTSADTQYF
length: 15; size: .; V: TRBV5-1; J: TRBJ2-5; D: TRBD2; DNA: TGCGCCAGCAGTGGACTAGCGGGAGTCTCCGAGACCCAGTACTTC; CDR3: CASSGLAGVSETQYF
length: 18; size: .; V: TRBV7-6; J: TRBJ2-1; D: TRBD2; DNA: TGTGCCAGCAGCTCCGGCGGGGGAGCGGGGAGCTCCTACAATGAGCAGTTCTTC; CDR3: CASSSGGGAGSSYNEQFF
length: 15; size: .; V: TRBV21-1; J: TRBJ1-2; D: .; DNA: TGTGCCAGCAGCATTTGGCATTCCGGGACTGGTGGCTACACCTTC; CDR3: CASSIWHSGTGGYTF
length: 16; size: .; V: TRBV7-8; J: TRBJ2-1; D: TRBD1; DNA: TGTGCCAGCAGCACGATCCGGGACAGGGTAGGCAATGAGCAGTTCTTC; CDR3: CASSTIRDRVGNEQFF
length: 16; size: .; V: TRBV11-3; J: TRBJ2-3; D: TRBD2; DNA: TGTGCCAGCAGCTTAGGACTAGCGGGAGTCACAGATACGCAGTATTTT; CDR3: CASSLGLAGVTDTQYF
length: 15; size: .; V: TRBV9; J: TRBJ1-4; D: .; DNA: TGTGCCAGCAGCAGAGGGGGGGGACCTAATGAAAAACTGTTTTTT; CDR3: CASSRGGGPNEKLFF
length: 19; size: .; V: TRBV4-3; J: TRBJ2-3; D: TRBD2; DNA: TGCGCCAGCAGCCAAGACCTCGCGGGGGGAGCGGGGGTCACAGATACGCAGTATTTT; CDR3: CASSQDLAGGAGVTDTQYF
length: 15; size: .; V: TRBV5-8; J: TRBJ2-7; D: TRBD1; DNA: TGTGCCAGCAGCTCGGGACAGGAAAGCTCCTACGAGCAGTACTTC; CDR3: CASSSGQESSYEQYF
length: 13; size: .; V: TRBV7-9; J: TRBJ2-6; D: .; DNA: TGTGCGCTGCCTAGGGCTGGGGCCAACGTCCTGACTTTC; CDR3: CALPRAGANVLTF
length: 15; size: once; V: TRBV6-5; J: TRBJ1-5; D: .; DNA: TGTGCCAGCAGTCAACAGGCCCCGATTGATCAGCCCCAGCATTTT; CDR3: CASSQQAPIDQPQHF
length: 14; size: once; V: TRBV6-1; J: TRBJ1-2; D: .; DNA: TGTGCCAGCAGTGAAGGCCGGGTTGGCTATGGCTACACCTTC; CDR3: CASSEGRVGYGYTF
length: 11; size: .; V: TRBV10-3; J: TRBJ2-5; D: TRBD2; DNA: TGTGCCACGGGGGGACAAGAGACCCAGTACTTC; CDR3: CATGGQETQYF
length: 16; size: .; V: TRBV7-8; J: TRBJ2-2; D: TRBD1; DNA: TGTGCCAGCAGCTTACGGCAGGGGGCGGGAAGCGGGGAGCTGTTTTTT; CDR3: CASSLRQGAGSGELFF
length: 17; size: few; V: TRBV2; J: TRBJ2-7; D: TRBD1; DNA: TGTGCCAGCATTGGGCCGGTGTGGACAGGGGATCTCTACGAGCAGTACTTC; CDR3: CASIGPVWTGDLYEQYF
length: 13; size: few; V: TRBV7-8; J: TRBJ1-2; D: .; DNA: TGTGCCAGCAGCCCGGACACCAACTATGGCTACACCTTC; CDR3: CASSPDTNYGYTF
length: 15; size: .; V: TRBV19; J: TRBJ2-1; D: TRBD2; DNA: TGTGCCAGTAGTATGGCTAGCGGCCTTTACAATGAGCAGTTCTTC; CDR3: CASSMASGLYNEQFF
length: 16; size: .; V: TRBV7-9; J: TRBJ1-3; D: .; DNA: TGTGCCAGCAGCCCCGCTAAAGGGCCCTCTGGAGTCACCATATATTTT; CDR3: CASSPAKGPSGVTIYF
length: 14; size: .; V: TRBV18; J: TRBJ1-5; D: .; DNA: TGTGCCAGCTCACCCGGCATCAACGGTCAGCCCCAGCATTTT; CDR3: CASSPGINGQPQHF
length: 12; size: .; V: TRBV11-3; J: TRBJ2-2; D: .; DNA: TGTGCCAGCAGCTCTTTCACCGGGGAGCTGTTTTTT; CDR3: CASSSFTGELFF
length: 14; size: .; V: TRBV2; J: TRBJ1-1; D: .; DNA: TGTGCCAGCAGCCGAGACTGGGGGAACACTGAAGCTTTCTTT; CDR3: CASSRDWGNTEAFF
length: 13; size: once; V: TRBV6-7; J: TRBJ1-1; D: .; DNA: TGTGCCAGCAGCTGGACAGTGAACACTGAAGCTTTCTTT; CDR3: CASSWTVNTEAFF
length: 13; size: .; V: TRBV7-3; J: TRBJ1-1; D: .; DNA: TGTGCCAGCAGCTCACAGGGAGGCACTGAAGCTTTCTTT; CDR3: CASSSQGGTEAFF
length: 15; size: .; V: TRBV6-4; J: TRBJ2-1; D: TRBD2; DNA: TGTGCCAGCAGCCGCCTAGCGGGACCTTTTACGGGGCAGTTCTTC; CDR3: CASSRLAGPFTGQFF
length: 17; size: .; V: TRBV5-1; J: TRBJ2-7; D: TRBD1; DNA: TGCGCCAGCAGCCTGGGGTCCGGACAGGCTATCTCCTACGAGCAGTACTTC; CDR3: CASSLGSGQAISYEQYF
length: 13; size: .; V: TRBV6-5; J: TRBJ1-2; D: .; DNA: TGTGCCAGCAGTTACTCTTTACTCGCTGGCTACACCTTC; CDR3: CASSYSLLAGYTF
length: 14; size: .; V: TRBV7-9; J: TRBJ2-5; D: .; DNA: TGTGCCAGCAGCTTTAGTTCCGTCCAAGAGACCCAGTACTTC; CDR3: CASSFSSVQETQYF
length: 17; size: .; V: TRBV6-1; J: TRBJ2-7; D: .; DNA: TGTGCCAGCAGTGAAGATCCCGCGACCCGGGGGAGCTACGAGCAGTACTTC; CDR3: CASSEDPATRGSYEQYF
length: 12; size: .; V: TRBV28; J: TRBJ2-3; D: .; DNA: TGTGCCAGCAGTTTGGATATGAGTACGCAGTATTTT; CDR3: CASSLDMSTQYF
length: 12; size: .; V: TRBV7-9; J: TRBJ2-2; D: .; DNA: TGTGCCAGCAGCTTAGGCCCCGGGGAGCTGTTTTTT; CDR3: CASSLGPGELFF
length: 13; size: once; V: TRBV6-6; J: TRBJ1-2; D: .; DNA: TGTGCCAGCAGCCCCGGGGCCAACTATGGCTACACCTTC; CDR3: CASSPGANYGYTF
length: 13; size: .; V: TRBV5-4; J: TRBJ2-5; D: .; DNA: TGTGCCAGCGGAACACAGGAGCAAGAGACCCAGTACTTC; CDR3: CASGTQEQETQYF
length: 14; size: .; V: TRBV28; J: TRBJ2-1; D: .; DNA: TGTGCCAGCAGCTACGGGACTGCAAGCAATGAGCAGTTCTTC; CDR3: CASSYGTASNEQFF